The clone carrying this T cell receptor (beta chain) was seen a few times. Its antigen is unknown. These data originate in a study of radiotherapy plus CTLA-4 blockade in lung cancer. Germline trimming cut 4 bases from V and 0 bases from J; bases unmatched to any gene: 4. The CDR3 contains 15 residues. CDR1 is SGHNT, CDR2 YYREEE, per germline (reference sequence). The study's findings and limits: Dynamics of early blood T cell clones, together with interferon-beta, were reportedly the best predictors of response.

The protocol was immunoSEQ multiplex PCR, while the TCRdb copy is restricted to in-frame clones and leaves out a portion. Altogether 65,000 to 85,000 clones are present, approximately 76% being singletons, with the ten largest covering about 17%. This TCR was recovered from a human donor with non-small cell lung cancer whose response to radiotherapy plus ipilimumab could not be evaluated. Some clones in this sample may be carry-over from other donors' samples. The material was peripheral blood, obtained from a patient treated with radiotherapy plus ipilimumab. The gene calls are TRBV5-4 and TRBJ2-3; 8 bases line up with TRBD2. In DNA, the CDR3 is TGTGCCAGCAGCGTCGGGGGGGCCAGCACAGATACGCAGTATTTT. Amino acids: CASSVGGASTDTQYF.